This T cell receptor beta chain was documented in a study of cytomegalovirus exposure and HLA in healthy donors (TCRdb year 2017). For the wider study: An earlier analysis of under 600 of the donors reported approximately 290 Gb of sequence data and some 120 million unique TCR beta sequences from 150 million to 200 million T cells. About 330 gigabases of sequencing data and roughly 80 million unique TCR sequences made up an early release that covered roughly 670 HLA-typed donors. The genetic ancestry cluster associated with self-reported Caucasian donors included over 80% of the roughly 400 genotyped donors. The aim of the study was to test whether cataloging public T cell receptors could identify signatures of past pathogen exposure. The study profiled the T cell repertoires of about 720 subjects by immunosequencing and related them to cytomegalovirus serostatus. Besides the first cohort of under 700 subjects, a separate validation cohort made up of 120 different subjects was used. The study combined high-throughput TCR immunosequencing, statistical association of individual TCRs with disease status, and machine learning to predict cytomegalovirus infection status. A later analysis re-examined previously published TCR beta repertoires from about 670 donors and added high-resolution HLA genotyping to investigate patterns of TCR occurrence. In the later analysis, no new phenotypic data were used to find candidate immune exposures; instead, reliance was placed on TCR beta sequences and their occurrence across donors. In an earlier analysis of several hundred of the donors, high-throughput TCR beta sequencing was used to judge whether each TCR beta V gene segment behaved as functional or pseudogenic. Alongside the repertoire data, information on donor age, sex, ethnicity and CMV serostatus was compiled. In a later genetic analysis, genome-wide SNP genotypes for about 65% of the roughly 670 donors were used, and that subset was treated as a discovery cohort. Every discovery cohort repertoire had been produced on one sequencing platform. Class I and class II HLA loci were covered by the typing at four-digit resolution. Typing coverage differed by locus: A, B, C, DRB1 and DQB1 were typed in roughly 620-640 donors, DQA1 in about 500, DPA1 in roughly 590, and DPB1 in 450 to 480. Roughly five DR-DQ haplotypes were treated as single units for association and clustering because of strong linkage in the cohort. Among a few hundred genotyped donors of the cohort, an average of around 240,000 unique TCR beta nucleotide sequences were sequenced per donor, roughly 18% of them non-productive.

On this clone: Its antigen is currently not known. Per-nucleotide qualities are absent, and no much larger clonotype sits a single base away.

Libraries were made using the immunoSEQ multiplex PCR assay. The multiplex PCR relied on a mix of 60 forward primers for TCR Vbeta segments and 13 reverse primers for TCR Jbeta segments. The CDR3 region of rearranged TCR beta genes was amplified from genomic DNA with a multiplex PCR assay. The Illumina HiSeq System was used to sequence the amplified TCR beta libraries as 87-base-pair reads. Processing in the source paper ran as follows. Across the 700 or so repertoires, a later analysis counted tens of millions of unique TCR beta chains, roughly 11 million of which were shared by at least two donors. A nearest-neighbor algorithm error-corrected the raw reads and collapsed the reads into unique sequences, merging closely related sequences to remove PCR and sequencing errors. V, D and J gene segments were assigned by aligning CDR3 sequences to IMGT reference sequences. For a sequence to be retained, at least a six-nucleotide match to both a V gene segment and a J gene segment was required. Rearrangements were classified as productive when the CDR3 lacked stop codons and remained in frame with V and J, and all other rearrangements were classified as non-productive. CDR3 was defined by IMGT convention, running from the second conserved V-encoded cysteine to the conserved J-encoded phenylalanine. Sequences without an unambiguous match to a single V gene segment were excluded from the earlier analysis of about 600 of the donors. In an earlier analysis of some 590 of the donors, V segments were called functional above 56.7% productive rearrangements and were called segregating when the between-donor standard deviation exceeded 5%. To diagnose cytomegalovirus status from the catalog of TCR beta chain sequences, a statistical classification framework was built. In a later analysis, TCR nucleotide sequences were compared against IMGT/GENE-DB human TR gene sequences so that V and J genes could be assigned. A later analysis assigned CDR3 sequences and most-parsimonious VDJ recombination scenarios with the TCRdist pipeline. In a later analysis, every TCR beta chain was defined by the combination of its CDR3 amino acid sequence and its V-gene family, and reads without a unique V-gene family were dropped. To address suspected cross-contamination and a sequencing artifact, a later analysis removed roughly 580 highly shared, low-generation-probability nucleotide sequences. For each public chain, a later analysis derived a clonal expansion index from normalized ranks of inferred template counts within each repertoire. In a later analysis, generation probabilities were computed using a VDJ recombination model fitted to out-of-frame rearrangements, and the results were checked against IGoR. In a later analysis, TCR-TCR, TCR-HLA and TCR-CMV co-occurrence was scored with hypergeometric tests, and a repertoire-size bias correction was applied to TCR pairs. A later analysis estimated false discovery rates by permuting HLA or CMV assignments 20 times. In a later analysis, co-occurring TCRs were grouped using DBSCAN, with TCRdist sequence similarity added in when clustering inside HLA-allele-positive subsets. For co-occurrence clustering, repertoires with fewer than 30,000 or more than 120,000 public chains were excluded, along with five repertoires with anomalous nucleotide sharing. The clones in this table, taken by TCRdb from immuneACCESS, are in-frame only. Not every clone is retained; where verified, under half of the shortfall comes from an unresolved V gene, and the cause of the rest is unknown. That table is the source of V, J and clone size, and D and trimming were worked out from the DNA. The sample table holds approximately 210,000 clones, of which roughly 76% were seen once. The ten largest clonotypes hold over 2% of the sample.

Findings and caveats that apply to the study as a whole: Because some donors lacked HLA typing at each locus, the association tests relied only on the typed subset. While some public TCRs were present in many individuals, most TCR sequences turned up only very rarely across donors. According to a later genetic analysis, donors in an Asian-associated ancestry cluster had fewer N-insertions in productive TCRs than the roughly 670-donor mean. Presence/absence analyses assumed roughly uniform sequencing depth across donors, an assumption that may not hold. According to the authors, the approach could potentially be generalized to other disease states and immunological phenotypes. In vitro tests confirmed that a few of the cytomegalovirus-associated TCR beta chains recognize cytomegalovirus antigens. A cluster of highly shared sequence variants was judged likely to be a technical artifact of the sequencing pipeline. In a later analysis, HLA-associated TCR beta chains were found to be more clonally expanded and to have lower generation probabilities than equally common non-associated chains. When HLA alleles, especially DR and DQ, strongly co-occurred, TCR associations were difficult to assign to individual alleles. A later genetic analysis associated a missense DCLRE1C variant with V-gene and J-gene trimming of TCR beta chains, and an independent cohort replicated the association. At a false discovery rate of 0.05, a later analysis linked around 15,000 TCR beta sequences to specific HLA alleles. Because counts were too low, 15 or so rarely observed V segments, including chromosome 9 orphons, were excluded from the earlier analysis of around 590 of the donors. Correlated functional status among segregating V segments might be attributable to linkage disequilibrium, but an unknown experimental factor could not be ruled out. In a later analysis, TCR association rates were found to vary across HLA loci, with the most associated TCRs seen for DRB1 alleles and the fewest for HLA-C alleles. Immune exposure information for the cohort was limited to CMV serostatus. A later analysis reported that several top co-occurrence clusters appeared linked to parvovirus B19, influenza, CMV and Epstein-Barr virus. The classifier was reported to diagnose cytomegalovirus status with high specificity and sensitivity in both the original and validation cohorts. A total of about 180 TCR beta chains were listed by the study as associated with cytomegalovirus. In an earlier analysis of around 500 of the donors, most TCR beta V segments appeared in productive rearrangements about 90% or about 30% of the time, broadly matching IMGT annotations. A further reported finding was that TCR beta sequences accurately predicted the HLA-A and HLA-B alleles for most subjects in the first cohort. In a later analysis, most CMV-associated TCR beta chains were found to appear HLA-restricted, with HLA associations seemingly driven largely by CMV exposure. The cohort was sequenced for TCR beta chains only, and without alpha or paired-chain data the features that could be detected were limited.

In total, roughly 670 healthy bone marrow donors made up the cohort. At the time of sampling, all cohort members were nominally healthy, though unrecorded immune exposures were likely present. The donor was CMV seropositive and was included in the group of 250 to 350 seropositive cohort members. A peripheral blood sample was provided by each donor, and peripheral blood mononuclear cells were used for TCR beta sequencing. The Qiagen DNeasy Blood Extraction Kit was used to extract genomic DNA from the blood cell samples. Sequencing used PBMCs. This TCR was recovered from a woman in her 30s in good health and CMV-seropositive.

Here the CDR3 is given as CASSLEGSYGYTF. The nucleotides read TGCGCCAGCAGCCTAGAGGGCAGCTATGGCTACACCTTC. Rearrangement joined TRBV4-1 to TRBJ1-2; confidence is insufficient to name the D gene. The CDR3 covers 13 residues, taking in both the cysteine and the phenylalanine. Of all the DNA, just the CDR3 is kept, 39 bases in frame from base 1. The germline V gene yields MGHRA for CDR1 and YSYEKL for CDR2. The junction carries 10 bases between V and J, which are trimmed by 4 bases and 4 bases respectively.